This T cell receptor beta chain was identified during a study of blood T cell repertoires in COVID-19. V was pared by 5 bases and J by 0 bases, with 10 bases of the junction left unmatched. The CDR3 has 17 amino acids. Germline assignment: CDR1 LNHDA and CDR2 SQIVND (reference sequence). Repertoires were generated with immunoSEQ multiplex PCR, while TCRdb's copy carries only in-frame clones and drops some. The data contain 300,000 to 350,000 clones, 87% of them singletons. This sequence originates from a young woman who had recovered from COVID-19. The specimen sequenced was PBMCs or T cells enriched from blood (not recorded which). The genes are TRBV19 and TRBJ1-5, with 7 bases that match TRBD1. In nucleotides, the CDR3 is TGTGCCAGTAGTGCGCCGGGACAGACTTTTAGCAATCAGCCCCAGCATTTT. Encoded protein: CASSAPGQTFSNQPQHF.